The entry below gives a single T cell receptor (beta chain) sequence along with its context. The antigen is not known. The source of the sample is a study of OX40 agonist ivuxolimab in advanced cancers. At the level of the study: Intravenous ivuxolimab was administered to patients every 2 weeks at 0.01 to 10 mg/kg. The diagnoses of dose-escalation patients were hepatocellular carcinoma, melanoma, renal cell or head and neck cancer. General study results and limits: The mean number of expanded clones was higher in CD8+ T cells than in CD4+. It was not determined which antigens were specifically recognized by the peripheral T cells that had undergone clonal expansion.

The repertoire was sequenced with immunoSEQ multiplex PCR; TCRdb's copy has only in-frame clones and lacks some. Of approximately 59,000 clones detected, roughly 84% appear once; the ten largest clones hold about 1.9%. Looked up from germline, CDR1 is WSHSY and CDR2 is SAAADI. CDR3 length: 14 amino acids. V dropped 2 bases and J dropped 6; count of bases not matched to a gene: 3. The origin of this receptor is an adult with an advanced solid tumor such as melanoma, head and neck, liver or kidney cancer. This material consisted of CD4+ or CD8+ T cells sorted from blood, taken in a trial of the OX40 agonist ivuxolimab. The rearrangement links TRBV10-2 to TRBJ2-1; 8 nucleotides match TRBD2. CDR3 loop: CASSETSGVNEQFF. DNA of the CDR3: TGCGCCAGCAGTGAGACTAGCGGTGTCAATGAGCAGTTCTTC.